The following is a T cell receptor beta chain sequence with its context. Antigen unknown. The record originates from a study of CD8 T cells in ankylosing spondylitis. Whole-study results and caveats: Some motif variants were previously reported in reactive arthritis synovial fluid and blood. Blood of patients with ankylosing spondylitis appeared to be characterized by a TCR beta motif of 8 or 9 highly homologous variants. Relatively rare in peripheral blood, disease-linked clones were also CD8+. According to the report, clones linked to the disease were significantly enriched in matched synovial fluid samples taken from ankylosing spondylitis patients.

TCRdb used MiXCR to reprocess the 5' RACE reads, holding one entry per CDR3 protein. The repertoire holds some 450,000 distinct CDR3 sequences, with under 20% as singletons. Germline V gene data show CDR1 as SGHTA and CDR2 as FQGNSA. V was clipped by 5 bases and J by 8 bases, with 15 bases between them. The CDR3 covers 13 residues. This TCR derives from a male donor with ankylosing spondylitis. The V gene is TRBV7-2, the J gene TRBJ2-5, with no clear D. Sequenced sample: blood, either unsorted or a sorted T cell fraction (not recorded which). CDR3 amino acids: CASSTLGPGTQYF. The CDR3 nucleotides are TGTGCCAGCAGCACCCTTGGTCCGGGCACCCAGTACTTC.